The clone carrying this T cell receptor (beta chain) came up a few times. This sample stems from a study of cytomegalovirus exposure and HLA in healthy donors. The CDR3 has 15 amino acids. Trimming pared 4 bases from V and 2 bases from J, leaving 14 bases between. The germline CDR1 and CDR2 sequences are MGHRA and YSYEKL. Clones were sequenced by immunoSEQ multiplex PCR, and TCRdb holds only the in-frame ones, with some missing. The table records under 150,000 clones, about four fifths of them present only once. The receptor's source is a woman younger than 45 in good health and CMV-seronegative. The sequencing sample was made of PBMCs. The chain is built from TRBV4-1 and TRBJ1-1, with D perhaps matching TRBD1 (5 bases). CDR3 DNA sequence: TGCGCCAGCAGCCCCGCACCCGGGACTAACACTGAAGCTTTCTTT. This encodes CASSPAPGTNTEAFF.